This T cell receptor beta chain was captured in a study of T cell responses to AZD1222 COVID-19 vaccine. Study-wide points: Donors, mostly white British, included more females; clonal diversity was possibly underestimated. Rises in breadth and depth of Spike-specific TCRs came after two AZD1222 doses. Recipients of AZD1222 seropositive at baseline numbered only 5 to 7. Targeting of unmutated variant regions was reportedly seen in nearly half of spike-specific TCRs.

Generated by immunoSEQ multiplex PCR, the TCRdb table keeps only in-frame clones and is missing some. Of 100,000 or so clones listed, more than 75% are singletons. This clone has only one observation. Its antigen is currently unknown. Source: peripheral blood, taken on day 0 of AZD1222 vaccination. The clonotype originates from an adult in good health.

This CDR3 is CASSPRGREGTNEKLFF. In DNA form, the CDR3 reads TGTGCCAGCAGTCCCCGAGGGAGAGAAGGAACTAATGAAAAACTGTTTTTT. The chain couples TRBV6-6 to TRBJ1-4, with unresolved D. Germline CDR1 is MNHNY and CDR2 is SVGAGI (reference sequence). Trimming cost V 5 bases and J 1 base, with 17 bases left between them. The CDR3 has 17 amino acids.